This T cell receptor (beta chain) was recovered during a study of shared clonotypes between healthy human individuals. Clones were read by immunoSEQ multiplex PCR, and TCRdb kept only the in-frame ones, dropping some. The sample includes roughly 520,000 clones, roughly 95% of them seen just once. CDR1 is SGHNT, CDR2 YYREEE, per germline (reference sequence). Trimming shortened V by 2 bases and J by 8 bases, and 10 bases separated the two germline ends. CDR3 size: 13 residues. The receptor was derived from a woman aged 25-40 years in good health. The sequenced sample consisted of naive CD4+ T cells sorted from blood. The subset here: CD45RA+ positively selected. The V and J genes are TRBV5-4 and TRBJ2-2; D unresolved. The CDR3 loop reads CASSLGSFGELFF. CDR3 sequence (DNA): TGTGCCAGCAGCTTAGGATCCTTTGGGGAGCTGTTTTTT.